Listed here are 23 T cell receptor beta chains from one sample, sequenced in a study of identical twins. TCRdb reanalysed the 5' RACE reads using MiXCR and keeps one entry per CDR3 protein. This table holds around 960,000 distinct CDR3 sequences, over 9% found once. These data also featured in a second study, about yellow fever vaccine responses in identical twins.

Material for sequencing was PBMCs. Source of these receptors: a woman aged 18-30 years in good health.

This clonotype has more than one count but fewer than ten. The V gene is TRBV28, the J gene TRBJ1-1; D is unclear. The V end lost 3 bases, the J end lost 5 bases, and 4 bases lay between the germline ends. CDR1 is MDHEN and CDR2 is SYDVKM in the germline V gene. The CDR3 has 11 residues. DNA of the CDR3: TGTGCCAGCAGTTTTAAGACTGAAGCTTTCTTT. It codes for CASSFKTEAFF.

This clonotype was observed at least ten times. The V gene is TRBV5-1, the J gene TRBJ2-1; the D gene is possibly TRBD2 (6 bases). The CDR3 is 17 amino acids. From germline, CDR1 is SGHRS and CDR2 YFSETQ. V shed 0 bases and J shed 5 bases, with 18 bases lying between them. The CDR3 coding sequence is TGCGCCAGCAGCTTGGGTTGGCTAGCGCAAATTGACAATGAGCAGTTCTTC. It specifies CASSLGWLAQIDNEQFF.

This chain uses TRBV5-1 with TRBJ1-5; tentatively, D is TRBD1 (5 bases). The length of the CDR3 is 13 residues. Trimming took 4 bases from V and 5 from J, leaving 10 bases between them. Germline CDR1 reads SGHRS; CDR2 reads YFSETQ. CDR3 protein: CASSPEGYQPQHF. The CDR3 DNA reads TGCGCCAGCAGCCCGGAGGGGTATCAGCCCCAGCATTTT.

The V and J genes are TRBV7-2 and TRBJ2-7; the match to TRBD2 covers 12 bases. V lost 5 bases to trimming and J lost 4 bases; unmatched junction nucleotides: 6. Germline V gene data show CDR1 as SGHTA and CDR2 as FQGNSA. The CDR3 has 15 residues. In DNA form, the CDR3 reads TGTGCCAGCAGCGGGAGGACTAGCGGGATATACGAGCAGTACTTC. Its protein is CASSGRTSGIYEQYF.

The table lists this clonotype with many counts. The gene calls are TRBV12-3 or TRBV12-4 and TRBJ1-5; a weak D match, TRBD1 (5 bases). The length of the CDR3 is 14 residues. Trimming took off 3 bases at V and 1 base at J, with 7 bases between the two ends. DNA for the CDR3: TGTGCCAGCAGTTTTGACAGAAGCAATCAGCCCCAGCATTTT. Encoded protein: CASSFDRSNQPQHF.

CDR3 loop: CASSRGTSGRFEQFF. CDR3 nucleotides: TGTGCCAGCAGCCGCGGGACTAGCGGGAGGTTTGAGCAGTTCTTC. V gene TRBV2 combines with J gene TRBJ2-1; 15 nucleotides agree with TRBD2. This CDR3 contains 15 residues. From germline, CDR1 is SNHLY and CDR2 FYNNEI. The trim removed 6 bases at V and 9 bases at J, leaving 6 bases unmatched.

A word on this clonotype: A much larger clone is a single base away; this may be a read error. CDR3 bases: TGTGCCAGCAGCCGGGACAGAGACACTGAAGTTTTCTTT. This codes for CASSRDRDTEVFF. The chain carries TRBV7-2 and TRBJ1-1; TRBD1 aligns across 7 bases. Germline CDR1 reads SGHTA; CDR2 reads FQGNSA. The CDR3 runs to 13 residues. The whole variable domain, remainder taken from reference TRBV7-2 and TRBJ1-1, is GAGVSQSPSNKVTEKGKDVELRCDPISGHTALYWYRQSLGQGLEFLIYFQGNSAPDKSGLPSDRFSAERTGGSVSTLTIQRTQQEDSAVYLCASSRDRDTEVFFGQGTRLTVV.

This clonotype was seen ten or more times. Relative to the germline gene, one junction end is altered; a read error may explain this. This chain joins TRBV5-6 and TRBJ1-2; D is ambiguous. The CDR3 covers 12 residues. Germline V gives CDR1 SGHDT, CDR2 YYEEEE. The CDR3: CASSLEVGGYTF. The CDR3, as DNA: TGTGCCAGCAGCTTGGAGGTGGGTGGCTACACTTTC.

The CDR3: CASSLAPKNTGELFF. The CDR3 nucleotides are TGTGCCAGCAGCTTGGCGCCTAAGAACACCGGGGAGCTGTTTTTT. The rearrangement joins TRBV5-5 to TRBJ2-2, with D unresolved. CDR1 is SGHKS, CDR2 YYEKEE, per germline (reference sequence). The CDR3 covers 15 residues. V lost 0 bases and J lost 1, with 7 bases in between. The entire variable domain, with the rest obtained from reference TRBV5-5 and TRBJ2-2, is as follows: DAGVTQSPTHLIKTRGQQVTLRCSPISGHKSVSWYQQVLGQGPQFIFQYYEKEERGRGNFPDRFSARQFPNYSSELNVNALLLGDSALYLCASSLAPKNTGELFFGEGSRLTVL.

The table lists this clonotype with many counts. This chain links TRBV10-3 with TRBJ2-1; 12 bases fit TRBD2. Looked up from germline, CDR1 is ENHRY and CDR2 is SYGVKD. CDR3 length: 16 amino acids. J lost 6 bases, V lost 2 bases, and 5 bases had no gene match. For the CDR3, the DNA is TGTGCCATCAGTGAGGTGACTAGCGGGGGCCTCAATGAGCAGTTCTTC. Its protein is CAISEVTSGGLNEQFF.

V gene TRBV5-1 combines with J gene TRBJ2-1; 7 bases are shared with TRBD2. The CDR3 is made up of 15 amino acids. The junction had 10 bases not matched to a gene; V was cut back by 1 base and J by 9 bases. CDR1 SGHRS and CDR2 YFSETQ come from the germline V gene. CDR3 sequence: CASSLRLAEGFEQFF. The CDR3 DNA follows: TGCGCCAGCAGCTTGCGGCTAGCGGAGGGATTTGAGCAGTTCTTC. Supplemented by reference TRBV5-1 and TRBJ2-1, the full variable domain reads KAGVTQTPRYLIKTRGQQVTLSCSPISGHRSVSWYQQTPGQGLQFLFEYFSETQRNKGNFPGRFSGRQFSNSRSEMNVSTLELGDSALYLCASSLRLAEGFEQFFGPGTRLTVL.

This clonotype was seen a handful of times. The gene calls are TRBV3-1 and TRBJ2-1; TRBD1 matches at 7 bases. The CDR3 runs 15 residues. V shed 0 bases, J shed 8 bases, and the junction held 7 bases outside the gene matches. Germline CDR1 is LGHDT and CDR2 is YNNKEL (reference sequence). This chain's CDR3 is CASSQDFSGGDEQFF. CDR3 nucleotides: TGTGCCAGCAGCCAAGATTTCTCAGGGGGAGATGAGCAGTTCTTC.

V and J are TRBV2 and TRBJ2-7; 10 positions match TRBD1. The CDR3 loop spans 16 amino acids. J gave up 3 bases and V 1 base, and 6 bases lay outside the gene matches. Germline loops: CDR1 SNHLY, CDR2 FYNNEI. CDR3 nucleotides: TGTGCCAGCAGTGAAGAGGTGGGACAGGGGATCTACGAGCAGTACGTC. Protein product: CASSEEVGQGIYEQYV.

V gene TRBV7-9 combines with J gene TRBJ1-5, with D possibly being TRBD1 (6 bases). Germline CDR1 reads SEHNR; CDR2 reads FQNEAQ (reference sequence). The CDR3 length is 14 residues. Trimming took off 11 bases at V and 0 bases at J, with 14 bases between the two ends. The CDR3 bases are TGTGCCGTGGACAGCGGGAATAGCAATCAGCCCCAGCATTTT. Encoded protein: CAVDSGNSNQPQHF.

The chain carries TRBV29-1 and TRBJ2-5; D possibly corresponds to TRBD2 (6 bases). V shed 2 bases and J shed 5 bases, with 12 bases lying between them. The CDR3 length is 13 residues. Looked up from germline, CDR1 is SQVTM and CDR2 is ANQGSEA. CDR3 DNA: TGCAGCGTTGAAACTAGCATTCGCGAGACCCAGTACTTC. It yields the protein CSVETSIRETQYF.

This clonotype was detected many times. This chain's CDR3 is CAISESGGSNQPQHF. The DNA of the CDR3 is TGTGCCATCAGTGAGTCTGGAGGGAGCAATCAGCCCCAGCATTTT. The chain employs TRBV10-3 and TRBJ1-5; D gene unclear. V lost 0 bases and J 1 base, leaving 7 bases between the germline ends. Germline-derived CDR1 and CDR2 are ENHRY and SYGVKD. The CDR3 extends over 15 amino acids.

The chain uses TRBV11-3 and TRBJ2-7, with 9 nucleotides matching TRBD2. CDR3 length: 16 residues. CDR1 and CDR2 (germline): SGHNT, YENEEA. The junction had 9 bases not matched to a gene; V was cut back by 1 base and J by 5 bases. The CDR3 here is CASSLVVSGSIHEQYF. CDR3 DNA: TGTGCCAGCAGCTTAGTGGTTAGCGGGAGTATCCACGAGCAGTACTTC.

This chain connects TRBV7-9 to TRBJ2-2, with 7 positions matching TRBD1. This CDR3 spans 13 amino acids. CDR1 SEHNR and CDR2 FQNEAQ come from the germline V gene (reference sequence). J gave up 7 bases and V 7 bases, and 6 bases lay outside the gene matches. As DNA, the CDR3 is TGTGCCAGCAACCCAAGGACAGGCGGGGAGCTGTTTTTT. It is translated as CASNPRTGGELFF.

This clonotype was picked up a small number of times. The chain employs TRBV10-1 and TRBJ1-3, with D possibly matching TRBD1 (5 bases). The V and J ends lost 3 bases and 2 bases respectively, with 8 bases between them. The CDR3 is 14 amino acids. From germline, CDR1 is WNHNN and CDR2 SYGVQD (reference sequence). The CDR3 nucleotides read TGCGCCAGCAGTGAATCGGGGGCTGGAAACACCATATATTTT. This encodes CASSESGAGNTIYF.

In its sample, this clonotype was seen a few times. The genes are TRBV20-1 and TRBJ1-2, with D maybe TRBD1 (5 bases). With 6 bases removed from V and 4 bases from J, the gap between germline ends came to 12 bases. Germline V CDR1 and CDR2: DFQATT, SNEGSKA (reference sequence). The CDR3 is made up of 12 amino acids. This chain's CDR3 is CSAPERGYGYTF. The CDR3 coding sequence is TGCAGTGCCCCGGAGAGGGGCTATGGCTACACCTTC.

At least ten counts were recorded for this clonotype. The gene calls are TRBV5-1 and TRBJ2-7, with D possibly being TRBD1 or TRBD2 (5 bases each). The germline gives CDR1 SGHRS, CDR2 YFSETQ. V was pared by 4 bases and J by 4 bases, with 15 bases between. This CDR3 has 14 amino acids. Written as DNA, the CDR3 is TGCGCCAGCAGCCGGACATCTGGGGGATACGAGCAGTACTTC. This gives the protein CASSRTSGGYEQYF.

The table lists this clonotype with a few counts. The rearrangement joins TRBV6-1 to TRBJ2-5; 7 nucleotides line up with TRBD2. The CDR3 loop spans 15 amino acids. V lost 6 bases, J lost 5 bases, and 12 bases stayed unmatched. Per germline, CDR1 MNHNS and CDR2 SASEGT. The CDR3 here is CASSSSGGIGETQYF. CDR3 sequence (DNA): TGTGCCAGCAGCTCATCGGGGGGTATCGGGGAGACCCAGTACTTC.

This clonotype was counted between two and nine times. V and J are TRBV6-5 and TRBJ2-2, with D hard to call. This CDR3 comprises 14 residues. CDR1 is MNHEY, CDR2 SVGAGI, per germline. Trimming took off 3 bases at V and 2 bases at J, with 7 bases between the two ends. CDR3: CASSYLANTGELFF. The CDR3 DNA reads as TGTGCCAGCAGTTATCTTGCAAACACCGGGGAGCTGTTTTTT.